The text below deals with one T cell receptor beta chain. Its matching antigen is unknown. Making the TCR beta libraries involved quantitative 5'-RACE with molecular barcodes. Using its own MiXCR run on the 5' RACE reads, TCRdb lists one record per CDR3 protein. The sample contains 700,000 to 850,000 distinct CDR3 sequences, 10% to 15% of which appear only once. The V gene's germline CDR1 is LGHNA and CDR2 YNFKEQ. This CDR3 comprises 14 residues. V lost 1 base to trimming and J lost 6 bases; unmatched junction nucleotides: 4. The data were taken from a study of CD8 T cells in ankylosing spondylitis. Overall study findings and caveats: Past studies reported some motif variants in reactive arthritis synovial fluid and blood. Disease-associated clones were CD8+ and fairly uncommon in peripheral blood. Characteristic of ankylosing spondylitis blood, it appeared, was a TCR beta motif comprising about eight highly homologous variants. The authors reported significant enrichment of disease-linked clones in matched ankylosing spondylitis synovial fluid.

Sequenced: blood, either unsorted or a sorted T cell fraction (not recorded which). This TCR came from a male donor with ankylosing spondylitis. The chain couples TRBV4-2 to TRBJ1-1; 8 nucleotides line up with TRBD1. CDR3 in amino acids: CASSQVLQGAEAFF. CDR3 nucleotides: TGTGCCAGCAGCCAAGTATTACAGGGGGCTGAAGCTTTCTTT.